The clone carrying this T cell receptor beta chain has a handful of counts. This sample is drawn from a study of T cells in Graves' hyperthyroidism and ophthalmopathy. It was RNA transcripts that yielded the amplified TCR beta CDR3 regions. With the HTBI primer set, the TCR CDR3 went through a first round of RT-PCR. MiXCR, run by TCRdb on the multiplex PCR reads, gives a single entry per CDR3 protein. Of hundreds of thousands of distinct CDR3 sequences in the sample, more than 15% were seen once. Trimming removed 5 bases at V and 1 base at J, with 11 bases between. Per the germline V gene, CDR1 is SEHNR and CDR2 is FQNEAQ (reference sequence). The CDR3 has 15 residues.

Sequencing was performed on blood. This sequence joins TRBV7-9 and TRBJ2-2; possibly TRBD2 for D (5 bases). The sequence derives from a woman aged 40 to 50 with Graves' ophthalmopathy. The CDR3 reads CASSGVGLNTGELFF. CDR3 in DNA: TGTGCCAGCAGCGGGGTCGGACTGAACACCGGGGAGCTGTTTTTT.